Following are 21 T cell receptor beta chains from one sample sequenced in a study of blood T cells in healthy people across ages. A second PCR, run for 7 to 11 cycles, used a sample-barcoded 5' primer plus a J-beta primer mix. TCRdb independently ran MiXCR on the 5' RACE reads; one entry per CDR3 protein. The sample lists around 990,000 distinct CDR3 sequences; 30% to 40% were seen once. The sample consisted of blood. Every receptor here comes from a man aged 18 to 29 in good health.

This chain joins TRBV27 and TRBJ2-2, with 9 bases lining up with TRBD2. V lost 6 bases, J lost 4 bases, and 12 bases stayed unmatched. Germline V gives CDR1 MNHEY, CDR2 SMNVEV (reference sequence). This CDR3 has 17 residues. The CDR3 region has the DNA TGTGCCAGCAGCCAAAACCTAGCGGGGTTACCCACCGGGGAGCTGTTTTTT. It specifies CASSQNLAGLPTGELFF.

As regards this clonotype: It may be a read error: a sequence one base away is much more abundant. The CDR3 loop is CAGSQDRLNIETQYF. The CDR3 nucleotides are TGCGCCGGCAGCCAAGATCGGCTAAATATAGAGACCCAGTACTTC. V usage is TRBV4-3 and J usage is TRBJ2-5; no firm D call. The germline CDR1 and CDR2 sequences are LGHNA and YSLEER. This CDR3 is built from 15 residues.

This clonotype was seen repeatedly, ten times or more. The rearrangement links TRBV6-1 to TRBJ2-1; D is possibly TRBD1 (6 bases). Germline V gene lookup returns CDR1 MNHNS and CDR2 SASEGT. CDR3 length: 14 residues. Trimming cost V 1 base and J 7 bases, with 11 bases left between them. CDR3 sequence reads: CASSEDRVGNEQFF. In DNA form, the CDR3 reads TGTGCCAGCAGTGAAGACAGGGTCGGAAATGAGCAGTTCTTC.

V and J are TRBV27 and TRBJ2-1, with TRBD2 identical over 14 bases. Germline V gene lookup returns CDR1 MNHEY and CDR2 SMNVEV (reference sequence). Trimming removed 6 bases from V and 4 bases from J; junction bases left unmatched: 11. CDR3 size: 18 residues. The CDR3 DNA is TGTGCCAGCAGCCCGACTAGCGGGGGGGTAGGGGGTTACAATGAGCAGTTCTTC. Protein product: CASSPTSGGVGGYNEQFF.

As regards this clonotype: Germline is not matched at one junction end, which may reflect a read error. V and J are TRBV15 and TRBJ2-1; no clear D. The CDR3 has 16 residues. CDR1 LNHNV and CDR2 YYDKDF come from the germline V gene (reference sequence). In DNA form, the CDR3 reads TGTGCCACCGGCAGGTTGTCCCCTGGCAGCTACAATGAGCAGTTCTTC. Protein: CATGRLSPGSYNEQFF. The variable domain in full, with the rest retrieved from reference TRBV15 and TRBJ2-1, is DAMVIQNPRYQVTQFGKPVTLSCSQTLNHNVMYWYQQKSSQAPKLLFHYYDKDFNNEADTPDNFQSRRPNTSFCFLDIRSPGLGDTAMYLCATGRLSPGSYNEQFFGPGTRLTVL.

This clonotype has a handful of counts. This chain connects TRBV4-2 to TRBJ1-1, with TRBD1 identical over 7 bases. This CDR3 comprises 17 residues. Germline CDR1 and CDR2: LGHNA and YNFKEQ. With 0 bases clipped from V and 1 base from J, the junction kept 8 bases outside the gene matches. The CDR3 reads CASSQEETGMGNTEAFF. The CDR3 DNA reads TGTGCCAGCAGCCAAGAAGAGACAGGGATGGGGAACACTGAAGCTTTCTTT.

V is TRBV29-1 and J is TRBJ1-2; 7 nucleotides agree with TRBD1. V trimming: 7 bases; J trimming: 7 bases; junction bases outside the gene matches: 9. Germline values: CDR1 SQVTM, CDR2 ANQGSEA. This CDR3 region has 12 residues. The CDR3: CSDSLDRVGYTF. CDR3 sequence (DNA): TGCAGCGATAGTCTCGACAGGGTTGGCTACACCTTC.

V and J are TRBV20-1 and TRBJ1-1; D possibly corresponds to TRBD1 (5 bases). V was trimmed by 3 bases and J by 1 base, leaving 12 bases between them. CDR3 length: 14 residues. Germline V CDR1 and CDR2: DFQATT, SNEGSKA (reference sequence). In DNA form, the CDR3 reads TGCAGTGCTAGGCCCGTGACAGCGAACACTGAAGCTTTCTTT. The encoded protein is CSARPVTANTEAFF.

The chain carries TRBV6-5 and TRBJ1-2; a possible D gene is TRBD1 (5 bases). CDR3 length: 15 amino acids. Germline assignment: CDR1 MNHEY and CDR2 SVGAGI. V lost 5 bases, J lost 4 bases, and 17 bases lay in between. This CDR3 is CASSQGLSLSYGYTF. Here the CDR3 DNA reads TGTGCCAGCAGTCAGGGACTCTCCCTTTCCTATGGCTACACCTTC.

V usage is TRBV5-6 and J usage is TRBJ1-2, with D possibly matching TRBD1 (6 bases). V was cut by 4 bases and J by 0 bases, with 22 bases left in between. The CDR3 totals 18 residues. The germline V gene has CDR1 SGHDT and CDR2 YYEEEE. CDR3 amino acids: CASSDLRGVERANYGYTF. The CDR3 DNA follows: TGTGCCAGCAGCGACCTTAGGGGGGTCGAACGAGCTAACTATGGCTACACCTTC.

This clonotype was found many times. This rearrangement joins TRBV12-3 or TRBV12-4 to TRBJ2-1; 13 bases line up with TRBD2. Trimming cost V 8 bases and J 6 bases; bases outside gene matches: 10. The CDR3 has 16 amino acids. The DNA of the CDR3 is TGTGCCAGCGCCGAACTGACTAGCGGGGGGTCCAATGAGCAGTTCTTC. Translated: CASAELTSGGSNEQFF.

This clonotype was counted a few times. The V gene is TRBV11-1, the J gene TRBJ2-7; D remains unclear. This CDR3 is 14 amino acids long. Per germline, CDR1 SGHAT and CDR2 FQDESV (reference sequence). The V end was cut by 1 base, the J end by 7 bases, with 14 bases between. This CDR3 is CASSLGVGYNEQYF. Here the CDR3 DNA reads TGTGCCAGCAGCTTAGGGGTTGGGTACAATGAGCAGTACTTC.

CDR3 in DNA: TGCGCCAGCAGCCGTGTCAGCGGGGCGGACAATGAGCAGTTCTTC. Translating it yields CASSRVSGADNEQFF. The chain joins TRBV4-3 to TRBJ2-1; 7 bases align to TRBD2. CDR1 and CDR2 (germline): LGHNA, YSLEER. After removal of 4 bases from V and 5 bases from J, the junction contained 8 bases not matched to a gene. CDR3 length: 15 amino acids.

V and J are TRBV2 and TRBJ2-1; 9 bases are a match to TRBD2. The CDR3 sequence is 14 residues long. With 11 bases clipped from V and 0 bases from J, the junction kept 5 bases outside the gene matches. The V gene's germline CDR1 is SNHLY and CDR2 FYNNEI. CDR3 sequence: CAGLASSSYNEQFF. CDR3 nucleotides: TGTGCCGGACTAGCGTCGAGCTCCTACAATGAGCAGTTCTTC.

This clonotype was counted ten times or more. The chain uses TRBV29-1 and TRBJ2-1; 7 positions match TRBD2. Germline CDR1 reads SQVTM; CDR2 reads ANQGSEA. CDR3 size: 21 residues. The ends lost 5 bases at V and 1 base at J; junction bases unmatched: 26. The CDR3 DNA reads as TGCAGCGTTAGAAGGAGTGAGGTGTTGGGGGGGATAATGGGGTCCTACAATGAGCAGTTCTTC. It is translated as CSVRRSEVLGGIMGSYNEQFF.

The chain carries TRBV5-4 and TRBJ2-7; 10 bases match TRBD2. The CDR3 consists of 16 residues. V trimming: 8 bases; J trimming: 7 bases; junction bases outside the gene matches: 18. Germline V gives CDR1 SGHNT, CDR2 YYREEE (reference sequence). CDR3 sequence (DNA): TGTGCCAGTACCATAGCGGGGGGCCTCTCCTACAATGAGCAGTACTTC. It is translated as CASTIAGGLSYNEQYF.

The chain links TRBV5-8 to TRBJ1-5, with 7 bases aligning to TRBD1. The V segment lost 4 bases and the J segment 4 bases; nucleotides outside the gene matches: 8. Germline V gene data show CDR1 as SGHTS and CDR2 as YDEGEE. This CDR3 has 15 residues. CDR3 residues: CASSRGDSQNQPQHF. In DNA, the CDR3 is TGTGCCAGCAGCCGCGGGGACAGCCAAAATCAGCCCCAGCATTTT.

V usage is TRBV5-8 and J usage is TRBJ1-2; D may be TRBD1 (5 bases). Germline V gene sequence: CDR1 SGHTS, CDR2 YDEGEE. The CDR3 length is 16 residues. Trimming took off 3 bases at V and 8 bases at J, with 23 bases between the two ends. CDR3 bases: TGTGCCAGCAGCTCGAGCAGGGCGAACCTCTATGTCGGCTACACCTTC. It encodes CASSSSRANLYVGYTF.

Regarding this clonotype: Mismatch with germline at one junction end may stem from a read error. The genes are TRBV24-1 and TRBJ2-3; 7 bases line up with TRBD1. Germline CDR1 is KGHDR and CDR2 is SFDVKD. The CDR3 is made up of 15 amino acids. This CDR3 reads CAASGTGADTDTQYF. The DNA of the CDR3 is TGTGCCGCCAGTGGAACAGGGGCCGACACAGATACGCAGTATTTT.

A few counts support this clonotype. The CDR3 sequence: CASSDTEAGVRAYQETQYF. As DNA, the CDR3 is TGTGCCAGCAGTGATACAGAAGCGGGGGTGAGGGCGTACCAAGAGACCCAGTACTTC. The chain is built from TRBV2 and TRBJ2-5, with 8 positions matching TRBD2. The CDR3 loop spans 19 amino acids. CDR1 and CDR2 (germline): SNHLY, FYNNEI. Trimming cost V 3 bases and J 0 bases; bases outside gene matches: 15. Full variable domain (remainder filled in from reference TRBV2 and TRBJ2-5): EPEVTQTPSHQVTQMGQEVILRCVPISNHLYFYWYRQILGQKVEFLVSFYNNEISEKSEIFDDQFSVERPDGSNFTLKIRSTKLEDSAMYFCASSDTEAGVRAYQETQYFGPGTRLLVL.

In its sample, this clonotype was seen a few times. The chain links TRBV11-2 to TRBJ1-5; maybe TRBD1 (5 bases). The CDR3 sequence is 15 residues long. Germline loops: CDR1 SGHAT, CDR2 FQNNGV. The V and J ends lost 1 base and 3 bases respectively, with 10 bases between them. The DNA for the CDR3 is TGTGCCAGCAGCTTAGGAGGGGTCCCCAATCAGCCCCAGCATTTT. This encodes CASSLGGVPNQPQHF.